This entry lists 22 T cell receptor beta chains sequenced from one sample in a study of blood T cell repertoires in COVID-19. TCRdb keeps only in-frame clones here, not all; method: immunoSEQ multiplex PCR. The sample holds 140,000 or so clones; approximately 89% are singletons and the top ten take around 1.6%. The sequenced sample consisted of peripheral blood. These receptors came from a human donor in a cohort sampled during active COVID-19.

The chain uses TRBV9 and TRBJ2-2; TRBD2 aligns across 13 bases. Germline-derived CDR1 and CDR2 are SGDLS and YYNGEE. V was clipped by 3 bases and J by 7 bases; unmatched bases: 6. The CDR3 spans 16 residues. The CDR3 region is CASSEGLAGWGGELFF. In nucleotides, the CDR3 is TGTGCCAGCAGCGAGGGACTAGCGGGGTGGGGCGGGGAGCTGTTTTTT.

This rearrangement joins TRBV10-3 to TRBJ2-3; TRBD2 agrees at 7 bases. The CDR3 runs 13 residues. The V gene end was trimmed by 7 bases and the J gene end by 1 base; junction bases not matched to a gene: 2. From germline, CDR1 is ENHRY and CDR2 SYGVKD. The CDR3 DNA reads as TGTGCCATCAACAGCGGGGGCACAGATACGCAGTATTTT. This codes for CAINSGGTDTQYF.

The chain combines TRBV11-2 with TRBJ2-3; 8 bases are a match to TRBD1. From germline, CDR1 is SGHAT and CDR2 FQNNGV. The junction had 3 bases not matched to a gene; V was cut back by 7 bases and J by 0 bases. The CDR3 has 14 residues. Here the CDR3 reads CASNRDRSTDTQYF. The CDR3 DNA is TGTGCCAGCAACCGGGACAGGAGCACAGATACGCAGTATTTT.

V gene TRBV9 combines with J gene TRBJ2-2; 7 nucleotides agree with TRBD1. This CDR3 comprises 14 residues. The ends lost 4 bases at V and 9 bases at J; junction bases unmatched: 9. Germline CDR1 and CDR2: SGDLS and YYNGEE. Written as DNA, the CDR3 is TGTGCCAGCAGCATCGACAGGGTCAGCCGGGAGCTGTTTTTT. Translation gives CASSIDRVSRELFF.

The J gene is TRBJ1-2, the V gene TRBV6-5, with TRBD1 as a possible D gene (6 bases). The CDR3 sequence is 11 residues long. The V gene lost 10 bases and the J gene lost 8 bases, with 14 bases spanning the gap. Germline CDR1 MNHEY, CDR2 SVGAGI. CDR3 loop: CANPGANGYTF. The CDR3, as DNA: TGTGCCAACCCAGGGGCGAACGGCTACACCTTC.

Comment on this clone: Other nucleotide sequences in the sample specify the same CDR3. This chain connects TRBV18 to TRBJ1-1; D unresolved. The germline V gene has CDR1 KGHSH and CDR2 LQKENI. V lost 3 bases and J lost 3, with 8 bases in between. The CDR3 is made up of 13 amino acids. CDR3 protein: CASSPRGDTEAFF. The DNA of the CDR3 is TGTGCCAGCTCACCGCGGGGTGACACTGAAGCTTTCTTT.

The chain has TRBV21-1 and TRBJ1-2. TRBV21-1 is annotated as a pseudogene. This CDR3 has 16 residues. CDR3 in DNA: TGTGCCAGCAGCAAAGCGCTCCGGGGAATCGGCTATGGCTACACCTTC. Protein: CASSKALRGIGYGYTF.

For the CDR3, the DNA is TGTGCCAGCAGTTCAGGGGGCTCTGAAGCTTTCTTT. This gives the protein CASSSGGSEAFF. The chain couples TRBV28 to TRBJ1-1; 8 positions match TRBD1. With 4 bases clipped from V and 6 bases from J, the junction kept 1 base outside the gene matches. Germline-derived CDR1 and CDR2 are MDHEN and SYDVKM. The length of the CDR3 is 12 residues. The complete variable domain, with remaining parts taken from reference TRBV28 and TRBJ1-1, reads DVKVTQSSRYLVKRTGEKVFLECVQDMDHENMFWYRQDPGLGLRLIYFSYDVKMKEKGDIPEGYSVSREKKERFSLILESASTNQTSMYLCASSSGGSEAFFGQGTRLTVV.

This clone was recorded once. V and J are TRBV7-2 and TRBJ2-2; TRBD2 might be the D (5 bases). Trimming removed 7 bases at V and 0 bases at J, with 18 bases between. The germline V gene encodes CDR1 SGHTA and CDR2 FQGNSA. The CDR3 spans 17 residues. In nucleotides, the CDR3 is TGTGCCAGCACCCACCAGGCCGGGAACGCGAACACCGGGGAGCTGTTTTTT. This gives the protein CASTHQAGNANTGELFF.

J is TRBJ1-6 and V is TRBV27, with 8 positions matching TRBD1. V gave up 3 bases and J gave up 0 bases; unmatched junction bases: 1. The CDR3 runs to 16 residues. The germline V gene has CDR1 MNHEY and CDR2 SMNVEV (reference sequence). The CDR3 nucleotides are TGTGCCAGCAGTTTCGACAGGGGCTCCTATAATTCACCCCTCCACTTT. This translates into CASSFDRGSYNSPLHF.

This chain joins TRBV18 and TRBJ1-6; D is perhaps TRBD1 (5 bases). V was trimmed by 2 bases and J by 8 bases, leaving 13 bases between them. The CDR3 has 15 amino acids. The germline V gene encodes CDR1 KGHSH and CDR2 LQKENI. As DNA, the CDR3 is TGTGCCAGCTCACCAGAGAGAGGGGACTATTCACCCCTCCACTTT. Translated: CASSPERGDYSPLHF.

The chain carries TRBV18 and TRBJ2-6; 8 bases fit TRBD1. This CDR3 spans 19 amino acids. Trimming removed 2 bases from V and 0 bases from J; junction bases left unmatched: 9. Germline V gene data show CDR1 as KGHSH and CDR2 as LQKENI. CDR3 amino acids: CASSPVSGQGPSGANVLTF. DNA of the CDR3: TGTGCCAGCTCACCAGTCTCCGGACAGGGCCCCTCTGGGGCCAACGTCCTGACTTTC. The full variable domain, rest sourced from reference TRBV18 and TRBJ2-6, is NAGVMQNPRHLVRRRGQEARLRCSPMKGHSHVYWYRQLPEEGLKFMVYLQKENIIDESGMPKERFSAEFPKEGPSILRIQQVVRGDSAAYFCASSPVSGQGPSGANVLTFGAGSRLTVL.

CDR3 nucleotide sequence: TGTGCCAGCAGCTTGGCTCAGGGCCCCTACAATGAGCAGTTCTTC. Its translation is CASSLAQGPYNEQFF. V gene TRBV5-4 combines with J gene TRBJ2-1; D is perhaps TRBD1 (5 bases). Deletions cut 0 bases from V and 2 bases from J, with 9 bases between. The CDR3 is 15 amino acids. Germline CDR1 and CDR2: SGHNT and YYREEE (reference sequence).

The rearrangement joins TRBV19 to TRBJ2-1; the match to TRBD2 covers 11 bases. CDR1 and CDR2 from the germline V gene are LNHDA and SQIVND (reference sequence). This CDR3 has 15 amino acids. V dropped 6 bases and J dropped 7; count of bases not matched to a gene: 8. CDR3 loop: CASSAGTSGFNEQFF. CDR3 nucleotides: TGTGCCAGTAGCGCCGGGACTAGCGGATTTAATGAGCAGTTCTTC.

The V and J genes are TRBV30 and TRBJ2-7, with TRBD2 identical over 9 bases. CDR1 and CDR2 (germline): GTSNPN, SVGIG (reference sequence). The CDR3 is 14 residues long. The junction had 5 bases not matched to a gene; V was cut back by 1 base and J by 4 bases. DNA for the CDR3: TGTGCCTGGAGTGAGAGGACTAGCGATTACGAGCAGTACTTC. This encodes CAWSERTSDYEQYF.

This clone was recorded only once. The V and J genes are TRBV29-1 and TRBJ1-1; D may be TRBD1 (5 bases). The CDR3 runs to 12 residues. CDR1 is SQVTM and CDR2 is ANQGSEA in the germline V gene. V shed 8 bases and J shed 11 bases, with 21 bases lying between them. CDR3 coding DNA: TGCAGCTCGTTGACGGATGGGGGGGAGGCTTTCTTT. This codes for CSSLTDGGEAFF.

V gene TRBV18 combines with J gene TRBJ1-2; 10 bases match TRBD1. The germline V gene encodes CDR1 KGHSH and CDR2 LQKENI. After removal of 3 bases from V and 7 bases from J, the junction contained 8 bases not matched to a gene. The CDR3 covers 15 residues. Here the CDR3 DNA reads TGTGCCAGCTCACCCCCGGGACAGGGGAAGAGTGGCTACACCTTC. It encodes CASSPPGQGKSGYTF. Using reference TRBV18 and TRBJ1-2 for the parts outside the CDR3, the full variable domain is NAGVMQNPRHLVRRRGQEARLRCSPMKGHSHVYWYRQLPEEGLKFMVYLQKENIIDESGMPKERFSAEFPKEGPSILRIQQVVRGDSAAYFCASSPPGQGKSGYTFGSGTRLTVV.

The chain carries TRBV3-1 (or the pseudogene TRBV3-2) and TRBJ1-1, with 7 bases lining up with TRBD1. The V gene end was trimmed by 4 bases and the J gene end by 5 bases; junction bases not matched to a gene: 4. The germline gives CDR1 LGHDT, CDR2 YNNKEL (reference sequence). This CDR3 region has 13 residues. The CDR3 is CASSRQGGTEAFF. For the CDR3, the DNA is TGTGCCAGCAGCCGACAGGGCGGGACTGAAGCTTTCTTT.

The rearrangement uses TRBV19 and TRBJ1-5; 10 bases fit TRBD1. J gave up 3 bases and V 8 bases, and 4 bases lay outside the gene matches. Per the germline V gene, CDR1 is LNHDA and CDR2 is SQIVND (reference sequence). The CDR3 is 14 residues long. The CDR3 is CASRQGAVNQPQHF. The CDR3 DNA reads TGTGCCAGTCGACAGGGGGCGGTCAATCAGCCCCAGCATTTT.

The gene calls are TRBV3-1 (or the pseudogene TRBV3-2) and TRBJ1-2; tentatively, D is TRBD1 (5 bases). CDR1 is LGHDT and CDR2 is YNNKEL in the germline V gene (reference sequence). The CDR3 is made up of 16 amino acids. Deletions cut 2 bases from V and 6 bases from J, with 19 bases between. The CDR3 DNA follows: TGTGCCAGCAGCCAAATGGATTCTCCAGGGAAGGATGGCTACACCTTC. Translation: CASSQMDSPGKDGYTF.

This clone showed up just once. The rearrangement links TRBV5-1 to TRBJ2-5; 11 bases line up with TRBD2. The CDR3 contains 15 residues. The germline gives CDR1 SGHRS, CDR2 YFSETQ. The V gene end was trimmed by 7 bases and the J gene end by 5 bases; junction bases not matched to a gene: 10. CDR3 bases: TGCGCCAGCGCTACTAGCGGGGGTTTCGAGGAGACCCAGTACTTC. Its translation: CASATSGGFEETQYF.

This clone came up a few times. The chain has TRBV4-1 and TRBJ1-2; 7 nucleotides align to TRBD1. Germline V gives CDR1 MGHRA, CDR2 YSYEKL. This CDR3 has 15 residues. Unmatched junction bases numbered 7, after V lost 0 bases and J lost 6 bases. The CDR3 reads CASSQDRRGRHGYTF. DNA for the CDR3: TGCGCCAGCAGCCAAGATCGTAGGGGGCGGCATGGCTACACCTTC.